The 16 T cell receptor beta chains below come from one sample, sequenced in a study of cytomegalovirus exposure and HLA in healthy donors. PCR employed 60 Vbeta and 13 Jbeta primers. The repertoire was sequenced with immunoSEQ multiplex PCR; TCRdb's copy has only in-frame clones and lacks some. The sample lists approximately 150,000 clones; around 83% were seen once. Material: PBMCs. These receptors were collected from a man in his forties or fifties in good health and CMV-seropositive.

This rearrangement joins TRBV2 to TRBJ2-7, with D unclear. The V end lost 8 bases, the J end lost 5 bases, and 16 bases lay between the germline ends. The CDR3 loop spans 13 amino acids. The V gene's germline CDR1 is SNHLY and CDR2 FYNNEI. CDR3: CASGVPGADEQYF. The CDR3 nucleotides are TGTGCCAGCGGCGTGCCTGGTGCGGACGAGCAGTACTTC.

This clone occurred once. V gene TRBV10-1 combines with J gene TRBJ2-7, with TRBD2 identical over 7 bases. The CDR3 runs 14 residues. J was trimmed by 6 bases and V by 3 bases; bases with no gene match: 8. The V gene's germline CDR1 is WNHNN and CDR2 SYGVQD (reference sequence). CDR3 residues: CASSEFAGVGEQYF. CDR3 bases: TGCGCCAGCAGTGAATTCGCGGGAGTCGGCGAGCAGTACTTC.

This sequence joins TRBV6-5 and TRBJ1-3; D is possibly TRBD1 (6 bases). The CDR3 has 16 amino acids. The germline V gene encodes CDR1 MNHEY and CDR2 SVGAGI. V was shortened by 0 bases and J by 3 bases, with 12 bases between the two germline ends. CDR3 protein: CASSYSRGTSGNTIYF. DNA for the CDR3: TGTGCCAGCAGTTACTCCAGGGGAACGAGTGGAAACACCATATATTTT.

This chain joins TRBV5-1 and TRBJ2-5, with 11 bases identical to TRBD2. The J call may be mistaken, given a closer DNA end match to TRBJ2-7. The length of the CDR3 is 15 residues. Germline CDR1 and CDR2: SGHRS and YFSETQ. In DNA form, the CDR3 reads TGCGCCAGCAGCCGCTCGGGGACTAGCGGTGACGAGCAGTACTTC. Protein: CASSRSGTSGDEQYF.

The CDR3: CASSRVMGGLASHEQYF. In DNA form, the CDR3 reads TGTGCCAGCAGCCGAGTAATGGGGGGACTAGCGTCCCACGAGCAGTACTTC. V is TRBV7-9 and J is TRBJ2-7, with TRBD2 matching over 10 bases. This CDR3 region has 17 residues. V lost 5 bases and J lost 5; bases outside the gene matches: 15. Looked up from germline, CDR1 is SEHNR and CDR2 is FQNEAQ (reference sequence).

The chain links TRBV27 to TRBJ1-2, with 8 nucleotides matching TRBD1. Germline trimming cut 5 bases from V and 4 bases from J; bases unmatched to any gene: 12. In germline, CDR1 is MNHEY, CDR2 SMNVEV (reference sequence). The length of the CDR3 is 16 residues. In DNA form, the CDR3 reads TGTGCCAGCAGTCTCACCGGACAGGGCGGAGGCTATGGCTACACCTTC. This encodes CASSLTGQGGGYGYTF.

V gene TRBV6-1 combines with J gene TRBJ1-2; a possible D gene is TRBD1 (6 bases). The CDR3 runs to 14 residues. Germline V CDR1 and CDR2: MNHNS, SASEGT. V was cut by 7 bases and J by 4 bases, with 16 bases left in between. The CDR3 DNA reads TGTGCCAGCAATAAGGACAGTGGGGCCTATGGCTACACCTTC. It is translated as CASNKDSGAYGYTF.

The chain links TRBV30 to TRBJ1-4, with 10 positions matching TRBD1. CDR1 GTSNPN and CDR2 SVGIG come from the germline V gene (reference sequence). The V segment lost 2 bases and the J segment 7 bases; nucleotides outside the gene matches: 7. This CDR3 has 15 amino acids. The CDR3 protein is CAWSSRQGAGEKLFF. In DNA form, the CDR3 reads TGTGCCTGGAGTTCCAGACAGGGGGCGGGTGAAAAACTGTTTTTT.

This clone was counted a few times. The chain has TRBV4-2 and TRBJ1-4; TRBD1 might be the D (5 bases). The CDR3 has 15 residues. Germline lookup yields CDR1 LGHNA and CDR2 YNFKEQ. The V end was cut by 0 bases, the J end by 5 bases, with 10 bases between. The CDR3: CASSQEQELNEKLFF. For the CDR3, the DNA is TGTGCCAGCAGCCAAGAACAGGAACTGAATGAAAAACTGTTTTTT.

The chain recombines TRBV13 with TRBJ1-2; D is undetermined. The CDR3 runs 14 residues. V lost 0 bases and J lost 0, with 5 bases in between. Germline-derived CDR1 and CDR2 are PRHDT and FYEKMQ (reference sequence). The CDR3: CASSLGRTNYGYTF. The DNA for the CDR3 is TGTGCCAGCAGCTTAGGGCGGACTAACTATGGCTACACCTTC.

As concerns this clone: Sequence at one end of the junction differs from germline and may be a read error. Here the CDR3 DNA reads TGTTCCAGCAGTCGGGACAGTGGAGCCGGTAACTATGGCTACACCTTC. Residues: CSSSRDSGAGNYGYTF. This sequence joins TRBV7-9 and TRBJ1-2; 7 bases agree with TRBD1. The CDR3 covers 16 residues. Per the germline V gene, CDR1 is SEHNR and CDR2 is FQNEAQ (reference sequence).

The chain is built from TRBV5-1 and TRBJ2-2; TRBD1 matches 8 bases. Looked up from germline, CDR1 is SGHRS and CDR2 is YFSETQ. Trimming took 4 bases from V and 0 from J; bases not matched to a gene: 8. This CDR3 has 17 residues. The CDR3 DNA sequence: TGCGCCAGCAGCCGGGATCCGGACAGGGCGAACACCGGGGAGCTGTTTTTT. It is translated as CASSRDPDRANTGELFF.

This chain uses TRBV6-1 with TRBJ2-7; no clear D gene. Trimming removed 3 bases at V and 6 bases at J, with 18 bases between. The germline CDR1 and CDR2 sequences are MNHNS and SASEGT. This CDR3 contains 15 residues. CDR3 coding DNA: TGTGCCAGCAGTGAGGGCAGCCACATCTCTGGCGAGCAGTACTTC. Translating it yields CASSEGSHISGEQYF.

The chain carries TRBV27 and TRBJ1-4; TRBD1 is a possible D gene (6 bases). Per the germline V gene, CDR1 is MNHEY and CDR2 is SMNVEV (reference sequence). This CDR3 contains 15 residues. The V and J ends lost 8 bases and 0 bases respectively, with 13 bases between them. The CDR3 is CASRRQAATNEKLFF. CDR3 nucleotide sequence: TGTGCCAGCCGCCGACAGGCTGCAACTAATGAAAAACTGTTTTTT.

In its sample, this clone was seen once. The V and J genes are TRBV27 and TRBJ2-7; 7 nucleotides match TRBD1. With V trimmed by 0 bases and J by 3 bases, 5 bases remained unmatched. The CDR3 is made up of 15 amino acids. CDR1 and CDR2 from the germline V gene are MNHEY and SMNVEV (reference sequence). The DNA of the CDR3 is TGTGCCAGCAGTTTATCCCCAGGGGGTCACTACGAGCAGTACTTC. Translated: CASSLSPGGHYEQYF.

The chain is built from TRBV27 and TRBJ2-2, with 8 bases that match TRBD1. The ends lost 7 bases at V and 5 bases at J; junction bases unmatched: 12. This CDR3 spans 16 amino acids. Germline values: CDR1 MNHEY, CDR2 SMNVEV (reference sequence). CDR3 protein: CASTRGQGGWTGELFF. The CDR3 DNA reads as TGTGCCAGCACCCGAGGACAGGGCGGTTGGACCGGGGAGCTGTTTTTT.